This is a list of T cell receptor beta chains from one sample in a study of T cells in Graves' hyperthyroidism and ophthalmopathy. Using its own MiXCR run on the multiplex PCR reads, TCRdb lists one record per CDR3 protein. The table shows 300,000 to 450,000 distinct CDR3 sequences, with 20% to 25% occurring only once. Sequencing was performed on blood. The receptors originated from a man aged 50-60 years with Graves' hyperthyroidism. CDR3s leave out the opening cysteine and the closing phenylalanine or tryptophan.

V,length,CDR3
TRBV11-2,13,ASSLEGQPYYEQY
TRBV7-9,12,ASSFGFSHNEQF
TRBV11-3,9,ASSLSGSKF
TRBV3-1,13,ASQPRGEGTYEQY
TRBV12-3/TRBV12-4,10,AGSRTGAEQY
TRBV12-3/TRBV12-4,13,ASSLWDRGQETQY
TRBV14,13,ASSHTDRASYEQY
TRBV28,12,ASRFSGDTYEQY
TRBV24-1,12,ATSELIHTGELF
TRBV24-1,11,ATSDFSGPKQF
TRBV27,13,ASSPGWEGLNEQF
TRBV12-3/TRBV12-4,13,ASSLRQPYNSPLH
TRBV19,10,ASSLGRYGYT
TRBV5-1,11,VSSRGLEETQY
TRBV5-1,12,ASRPGTSGYEQY
TRBV6-6,13,ASSYSWDSSYEQY
TRBV11-1,10,ASTGQEETQY
TRBV27,11,ASMQRGGSGYT